The text below deals with one TCR beta chain. In the authors' methods: Amplification from reference gene primers served as the basis for estimated nucleated cell counts. This table comes from immunoSEQ multiplex PCR, and its TCRdb copy is limited to in-frame clones, with some not included. D and trimming were read from the DNA, whereas the V and J calls and clone size are those reported in that table. The data show around 45,000 clones, roughly nine tenths seen once. This specimen belongs to a study of blood T cell repertoires in COVID-19. Overall study context: Some COVID-19 samples were acute and others convalescent; all came from the United States, Italy and Spain. Nucleic acid was either cDNA or gDNA, and it came from T cells, B-cell-depleted T cells, or PBMCs.

Between the trimmed V and J ends, which lost 7 bases and 0 bases, there was a span of 10 bases. Germline V CDR1 and CDR2: SNHLY, FYNNEI. The CDR3 spans 14 residues. Sequencing used peripheral blood. This sequence joins TRBV2 and TRBJ2-1; D may be TRBD2 (5 bases). The clonotype was recovered from a man between 60 and 75 years old with active or convalescent COVID-19. CDR3 sequence: CASTLGSSYNEQFF. DNA of the CDR3: TGTGCCAGCACCCTAGGGAGCTCCTACAATGAGCAGTTCTTC.